This T cell receptor beta chain was found in a study of blood T cell repertoires in COVID-19. Study-wide context: PBMCs, B-cell-depleted T cells, or T cells were the source of the cDNA or gDNA that made up the material.

The CDR3 spans 14 residues. From germline, CDR1 is SEHNR and CDR2 FQNEAQ (reference sequence). V shed 4 bases and J shed 3 bases, with 10 bases lying between them. Per the original methods: Quantification of nucleated cells was approximated via reference gene primer amplification. Sequencing used immunoSEQ multiplex PCR; TCRdb keeps in-frame clones, though not all of them. That table gives V, J and clone size, and the DNA gave D and trimming. The sample lists around 250,000 clones; about 80% were seen once. The origin of this receptor is a man aged 30 to 45 with acute COVID-19. This chain connects TRBV7-9 to TRBJ1-3; the D gene is possibly TRBD1 (5 bases). Sequencing was carried out using PBMCs or T cells enriched from blood (not recorded which). This CDR3 reads CASSSSGNGNTIYF. DNA for the CDR3: TGTGCCAGCAGCTCATCAGGGAATGGAAACACCATATATTTT.